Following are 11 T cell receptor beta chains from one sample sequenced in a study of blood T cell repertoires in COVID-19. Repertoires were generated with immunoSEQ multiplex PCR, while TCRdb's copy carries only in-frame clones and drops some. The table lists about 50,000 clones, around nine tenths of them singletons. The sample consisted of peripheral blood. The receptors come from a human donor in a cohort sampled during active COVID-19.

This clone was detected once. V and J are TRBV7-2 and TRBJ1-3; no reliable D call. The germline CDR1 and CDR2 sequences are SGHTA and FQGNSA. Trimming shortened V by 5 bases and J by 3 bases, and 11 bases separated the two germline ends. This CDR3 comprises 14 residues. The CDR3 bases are TGTGCCAGCAGCCCGGAGAGGGTTGGAAACACCATATATTTT. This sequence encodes CASSPERVGNTIYF.

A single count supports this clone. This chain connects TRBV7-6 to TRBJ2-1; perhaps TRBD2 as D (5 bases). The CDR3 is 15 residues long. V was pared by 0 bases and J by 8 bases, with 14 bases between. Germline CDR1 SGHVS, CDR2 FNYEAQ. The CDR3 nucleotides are TGTGCCAGCAGCTTAGCTCCTAGCCCAAGGGATGAGCAGTTCTTC. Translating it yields CASSLAPSPRDEQFF.

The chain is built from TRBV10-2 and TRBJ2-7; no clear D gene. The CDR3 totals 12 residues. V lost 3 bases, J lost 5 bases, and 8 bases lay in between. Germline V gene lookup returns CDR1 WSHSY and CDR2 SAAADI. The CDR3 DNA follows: TGCGCCAGCAGTGATCCCGGAGACGAGCAGTACTTC. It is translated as CASSDPGDEQYF.

The CDR3 spells CASRNLEVNGELFF. CDR3 in DNA: TGTGCCAGCAGAAACCTAGAGGTCAACGGGGAGCTGTTTTTT. The V and J genes are TRBV27 and TRBJ2-2; no firm D call. Germline CDR1 MNHEY, CDR2 SMNVEV (reference sequence). V was trimmed by 6 bases and J by 7 bases, leaving 15 bases between them. The CDR3 consists of 14 residues.

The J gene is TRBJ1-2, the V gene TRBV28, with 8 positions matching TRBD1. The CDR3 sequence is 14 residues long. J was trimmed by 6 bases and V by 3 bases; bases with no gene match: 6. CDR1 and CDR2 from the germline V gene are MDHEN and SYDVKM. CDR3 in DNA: TGTGCCAGCAGTTTGGCCCAGGGGGCCCATGGCTACACCTTC. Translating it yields CASSLAQGAHGYTF.

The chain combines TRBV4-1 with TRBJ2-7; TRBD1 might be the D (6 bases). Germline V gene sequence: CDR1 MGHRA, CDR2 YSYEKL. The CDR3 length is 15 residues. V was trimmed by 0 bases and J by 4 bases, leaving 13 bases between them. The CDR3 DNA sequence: TGCGCCAGCAGCCAAGATACTGAGACAGGATACGAGCAGTACTTC. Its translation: CASSQDTETGYEQYF.

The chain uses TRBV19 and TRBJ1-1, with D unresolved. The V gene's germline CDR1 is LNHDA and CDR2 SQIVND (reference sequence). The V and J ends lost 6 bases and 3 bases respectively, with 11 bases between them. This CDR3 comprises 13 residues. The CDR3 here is CASSEARDTEAFF. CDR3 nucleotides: TGTGCCAGTAGCGAGGCCCGCGACACTGAAGCTTTCTTT.

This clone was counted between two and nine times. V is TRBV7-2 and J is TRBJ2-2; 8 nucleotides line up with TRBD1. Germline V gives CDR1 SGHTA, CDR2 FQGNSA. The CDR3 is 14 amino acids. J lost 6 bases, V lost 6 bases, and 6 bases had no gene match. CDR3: CASRLQGASGELFF. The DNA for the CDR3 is TGTGCCAGCAGACTCCAGGGGGCCTCCGGGGAGCTGTTTTTT.

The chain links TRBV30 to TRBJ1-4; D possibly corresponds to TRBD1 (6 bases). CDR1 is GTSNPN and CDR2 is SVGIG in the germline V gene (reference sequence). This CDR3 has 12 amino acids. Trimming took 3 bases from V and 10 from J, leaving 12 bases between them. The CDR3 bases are TGTGCCTGGAGACAGGGCGGGGGAAAACTGTTTTTT. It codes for CAWRQGGGKLFF.

The CDR3 loop is CASSEYGGTADTQYF. In DNA, the CDR3 is TGTGCCAGCAGTGAGTACGGGGGGACCGCAGATACGCAGTATTTT. The chain recombines TRBV2 with TRBJ2-3; TRBD2 agrees at 7 bases. The CDR3 spans 15 residues. Germline CDR1 is SNHLY and CDR2 is FYNNEI. Unmatched junction bases numbered 7, after V lost 3 bases and J lost 4 bases.

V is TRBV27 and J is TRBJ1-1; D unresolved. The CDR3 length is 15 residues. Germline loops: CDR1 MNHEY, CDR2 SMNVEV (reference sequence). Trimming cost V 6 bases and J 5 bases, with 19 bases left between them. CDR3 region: CASSPGPNRGTEAFF. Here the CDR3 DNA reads TGTGCCAGCAGCCCCGGACCGAACCGCGGGACTGAAGCTTTCTTT.